This TCR beta chain was captured by sequencing in a study of blood T cell repertoires in COVID-19. Study summary: Both acute and convalescent COVID-19 samples were obtained from the United States, Italy and Spain.

This clone came up a few times. The CDR3 runs 15 residues. Germline V lookup: CDR1 SGHVS, CDR2 FNYEAQ. Trimming left V 1 base short and J 0 bases short, with 7 bases between. The protocol was immunoSEQ multiplex PCR, while the TCRdb copy is restricted to in-frame clones and leaves out a portion. Among about 160,000 clones listed, just under 85% were seen once. The chain is built from TRBV7-6 and TRBJ2-1; D is unresolved. Material: peripheral blood. This receptor was identified in a woman of 80 years or more with acute or convalescent COVID-19. CDR3 residues: CASSLEPDSYNEQFF. CDR3 in DNA: TGTGCCAGCAGCTTAGAACCAGACTCCTACAATGAGCAGTTCTTC.